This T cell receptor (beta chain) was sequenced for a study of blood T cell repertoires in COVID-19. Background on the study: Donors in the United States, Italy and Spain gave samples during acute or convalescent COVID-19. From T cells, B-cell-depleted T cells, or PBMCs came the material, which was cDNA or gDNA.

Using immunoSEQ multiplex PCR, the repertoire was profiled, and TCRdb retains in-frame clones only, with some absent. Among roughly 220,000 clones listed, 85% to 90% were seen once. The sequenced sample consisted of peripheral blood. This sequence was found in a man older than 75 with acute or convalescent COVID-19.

CDR3 in amino acids: CASSLVSSGTYEQYF. CDR3 in DNA: TGCGCCAGCAGCTTGGTATCTAGCGGCACCTACGAGCAGTACTTC. The rearrangement joins TRBV5-1 to TRBJ2-7; TRBD2 agrees at 7 bases. The V gene's germline CDR1 is SGHRS and CDR2 YFSETQ. The V segment lost 0 bases and the J segment 2 bases; nucleotides outside the gene matches: 5. This CDR3 has 15 amino acids.